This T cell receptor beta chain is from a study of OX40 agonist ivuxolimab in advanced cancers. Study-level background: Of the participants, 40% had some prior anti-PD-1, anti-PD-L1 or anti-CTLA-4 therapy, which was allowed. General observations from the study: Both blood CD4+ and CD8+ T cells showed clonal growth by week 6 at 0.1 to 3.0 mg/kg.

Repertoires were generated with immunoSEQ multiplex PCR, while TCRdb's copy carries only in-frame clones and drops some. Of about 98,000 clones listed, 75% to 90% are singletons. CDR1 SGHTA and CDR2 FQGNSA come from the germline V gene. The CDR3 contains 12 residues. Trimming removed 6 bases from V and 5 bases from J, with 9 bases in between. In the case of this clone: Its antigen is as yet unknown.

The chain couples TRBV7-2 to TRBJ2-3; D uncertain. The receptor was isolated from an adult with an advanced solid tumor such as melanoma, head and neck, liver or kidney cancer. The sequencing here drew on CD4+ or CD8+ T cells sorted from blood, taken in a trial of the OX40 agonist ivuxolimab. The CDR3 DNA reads TGTGCCAGCAGTCTTTTTCAAGATACGCAGTATTTT. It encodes CASSLFQDTQYF. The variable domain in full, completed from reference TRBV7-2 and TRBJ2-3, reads GAGVSQSPSNKVTEKGKDVELRCDPISGHTALYWYRQSLGQGLEFLIYFQGNSAPDKSGLPSDRFSAERTGGSVSTLTIQRTQQEDSAVYLCASSLFQDTQYFGPGTRLTVL.